This T cell receptor beta chain originates from a study of blood T cell repertoires in COVID-19 (dated by TCRdb to 2020 to 2021). Describing the broader study: For ImmuneRACE Cohort 3, a participant was defined as recovered based on two consecutive negative NP/OP PCR tests, clearance by a healthcare professional, or resolution of symptoms. Collaborator samples came from the United States, Italy and Spain and covered acute and convalescent phases of COVID-19. The material from the prospective study consisted of cDNA or gDNA derived from T cells, B-cell-depleted T cells, or PBMCs. Deeply sampled blood TCRbeta repertoires from subjects exposed to, actively infected with, or recovered from COVID-19 were included in the dataset. The repertoires were made available in a free public database intended to serve as a resource for research on the immune response to SARS-CoV-2. The samples were drawn from the first 160 participants of the ongoing ImmuneRACE study and from more than 1,000 subjects provided by 6 global collaborators. Nearly every sample came with metadata listing a de-identified subject ID, COVID-19 status, age in years and sex. HLA class I and class II types, where available, came from metadata supplied by the sample provider rather than from assay-based typing. Overall study outcomes, separate from this receptor: The amount of clinical and demographic metadata varied by source and participant and was provided uncurated.

TCRbeta CDR3 regions were amplified from genomic DNA by means of the immunoSEQ Assay, a bias-controlled multiplex PCR. The authors' analysis ran thus. Within the assay, amplification of reference gene primers was used to estimate how many nucleated cells each sample contained. Sequence reads were collapsed and filtered to measure the absolute abundance of every unique TCRbeta CDR3 rearrangement. For each sample, productive Simpson clonality was calculated by taking the square root of Simpson's diversity index across productive rearrangements. TCRdb stores this immuneACCESS table with in-frame sequences only. Part of the clones is absent; in the studies checked, under half of the shortfall reflects unresolved V genes, and no reason is known for the rest. V, J and clone size reflect that table, while D and trimming were determined from the DNA. The sample table holds hundreds of thousands of clones, of which around nine tenths were seen once. Of the sample, roughly 2% falls within the top ten clones.

Looking up the germline V gene yields CDR1 MDHEN and CDR2 SYDVKM. At the junction V is shortened by 3 bases and J by 8 bases; bases outside the gene matches: 15. The CDR3, from cysteine to phenylalanine, totals 16 residues. Kept here is only the CDR3 DNA, which spans 48 bases and is read in frame from base 1. In the prospective study, participants were roughly 18 to 89 years old, resided in about two dozen geographic areas of the United States, and were enrolled through a virtual design. In the prospective study, cohorts were assigned on the basis of participant-reported clinical history obtained from a screening survey and a study questionnaire. Each participant in the prospective study had whole blood, serum and a nasopharyngeal or oropharyngeal swab collected by mobile phlebotomists. Prospective study participants could optionally give additional blood draws and questionnaires over an approximately two-month period. Blood samples from the prospective study were shipped frozen or at room temperature prior to DNA extraction.

As for this clone: The target of this receptor is not known. No base qualities exist here, and no much larger clone lies one base off it.

This receptor chain uses TRBV28 and TRBJ1-2, and 7 bases in between align with TRBD1. This TCR derives from a woman aged 55-70 years in a cohort exposed to, infected with or recovered from COVID-19 (not recorded which). What was sequenced was PBMCs or T cells enriched from blood (not recorded which). The CDR3 region has the sequence CASSLGAQGRVGGYTF. DNA sequence: TGTGCCAGCAGTTTGGGTGCACAGGGGAGAGTGGGGGGCTACACCTTC.